The clone carrying this T cell receptor beta chain was seen more than once but under ten times. Its specificity is not known. This record comes from a study of T cells after yellow fever vaccination. Findings of the study overall: Booster samples showed a return of most primary-vaccination clones (about 96% CD4, about 85% CD8). FACS-sorted repertoires could contain abundant clonotypes contaminating from the bulk population.

Each CDR3 protein gets one entry after TCRdb re-called the 5' RACE reads with MiXCR. Of about 160,000 distinct CDR3 sequences in the sample, 6% to 7.5% were seen once. With V trimmed by 3 bases and J by 3 bases, 4 bases remained unmatched. The CDR3 spans 16 residues. The germline gives CDR1 SEHNR, CDR2 FQNEAQ (reference sequence). V is TRBV7-9 and J is TRBJ2-2, with TRBD1 identical over 10 bases. Material: CD4+ T cells sorted from PBMCs, obtained 4 to 5 days after the first yellow fever vaccination. The clonotype originates from a man aged 18 to 29 who received the YFV17D yellow fever vaccine. CDR3 protein: CASSLGQGLDTGELFF. The CDR3 nucleotides read TGTGCCAGCAGCTTGGGACAGGGGTTGGACACCGGGGAGCTGTTTTTT.